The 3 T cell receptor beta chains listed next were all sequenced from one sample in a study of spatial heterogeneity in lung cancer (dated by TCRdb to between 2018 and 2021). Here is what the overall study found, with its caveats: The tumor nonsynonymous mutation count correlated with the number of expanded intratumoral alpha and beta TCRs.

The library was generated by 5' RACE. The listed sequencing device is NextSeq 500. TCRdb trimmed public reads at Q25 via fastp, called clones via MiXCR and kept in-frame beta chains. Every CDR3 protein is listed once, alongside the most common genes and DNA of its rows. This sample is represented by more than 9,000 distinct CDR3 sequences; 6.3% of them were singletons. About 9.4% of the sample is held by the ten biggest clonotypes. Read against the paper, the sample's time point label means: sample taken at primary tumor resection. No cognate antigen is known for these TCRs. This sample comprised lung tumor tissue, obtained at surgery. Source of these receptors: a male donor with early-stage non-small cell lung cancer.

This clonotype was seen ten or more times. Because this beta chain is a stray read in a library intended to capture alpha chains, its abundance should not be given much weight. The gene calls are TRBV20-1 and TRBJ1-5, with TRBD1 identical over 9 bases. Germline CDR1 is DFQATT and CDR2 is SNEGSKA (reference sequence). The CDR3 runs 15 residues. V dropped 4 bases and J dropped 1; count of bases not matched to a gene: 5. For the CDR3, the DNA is TGCAGTGCTACCGCCGGGACAGGGAGCAATCAGCCCCAGCATTTT. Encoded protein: CSATAGTGSNQPQHF.

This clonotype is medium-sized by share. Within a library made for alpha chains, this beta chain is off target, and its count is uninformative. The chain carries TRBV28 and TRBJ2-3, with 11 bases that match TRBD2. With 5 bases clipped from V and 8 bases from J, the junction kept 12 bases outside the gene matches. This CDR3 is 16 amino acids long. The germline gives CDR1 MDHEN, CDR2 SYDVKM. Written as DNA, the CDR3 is TGTGCCAGCAGTCCAATAAGACTAGCGGGAAGTAGTACGCAGTATTTT. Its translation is CASSPIRLAGSSTQYF.

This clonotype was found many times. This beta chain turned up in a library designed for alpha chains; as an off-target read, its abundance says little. CDR3 amino acids: CASSLWSRRKSNQPQHF. The CDR3 nucleotides are TGTGCCAGCAGTTTATGGTCTCGCCGTAAAAGCAATCAGCCCCAGCATTTT. This chain joins TRBV28 and TRBJ1-5; D is undetermined. Trimming took off 0 bases at V and 1 base at J, with 13 bases between the two ends. The CDR3 is made up of 17 amino acids. Looked up from germline, CDR1 is MDHEN and CDR2 is SYDVKM.